Listed below are T cell receptor beta chains from one sample, sequenced in a study of PD-1 blockade in classical Hodgkin lymphoma. Sequenced by immunoSEQ multiplex PCR; TCRdb stores in-frame clones only, minus some. The table lists some 28,000 clones, 91% of them singletons. The material sequenced was peripheral blood mononuclear cells (PBMCs). These receptors were obtained from a human donor with classical Hodgkin lymphoma. Both conserved end residues are part of each CDR3. Part of the rows lack a size; the others show once, few, many or a class for expanded clones.

abundance	v_gene	CDR3aa
-	TRBV5-1	CASSQGLAFRFF
-	TRBV7-9	CASSPTRSRSGHEQFF
-	TRBV5-1	CASSPNPGNTEAFF
-	TRBV5-1	CASSPYGTRAYEQYF
-	TRBV5-1	CASSLVGTNEKLFF
-	TRBV28	CASSLGQERGYTF
-	TRBV10-3	CAISESSPYEQYF
-	TRBV7-2	CASSLDLAGGLGGELFF
-	TRBV5-8	CASSRDREGGGYTF
-	TRBV7-9	CASSFGTGDEKLFF
-	TRBV18	CASSPDGTREQYF
once	TRBV6-6	CASSPLRGRRDTEAFF
-	TRBV10-2	CASSVQEGGAFDEQYF
-	TRBV11-3	CASSFPGQGEVQYF
-	TRBV4-1	CASSQEKGDTIYF
-	TRBV28	CASSLRQANTEAFF
once	TRBV7-3	CASSPKGLAVYNEQFF
-	TRBV11-2	CASSLGWGPLSTGELFF
-	TRBV21-1	CASSKVRGGNEQYF
-	TRBV6-1	CASSGQGTQETQYF
-	TRBV10-3	CAISGGLAGGLGNNEQFF
-	TRBV18	CASSSTFSQSTGSEQFF
-	TRBV28	CASQVTGLSEKLFF
-	TRBV10-3	CAISQGGVASTDTQYF
-	TRBV18	CASSPPRGQSRADTQYF
few	TRBV4-2	CASSQEGLGNQPQHF
-	TRBV7-2	CASSSGTAFYEQYF
-	TRBV10-3	CAISGKAGQSSYGYTF
-	TRBV28	CASSLGGYGYTF
-	TRBV5-1	CASSPMSGEETQYF
-	TRBV28	CASRGGGMVNEQFF
-	TRBV6-5	CASTSLTGGTEAFF
-	TRBV5-5	CASSLVRTADTQYF
-	TRBV6-1	CASSAIGPGGGSIPYEQYF
-	TRBV28	CASSHLQGNTEAFF
-	TRBV29-1	CSVVTNQETQYF
-	TRBV18	CASSPSQGHLLSGNTIYF
once	TRBV7-2	CASSPGLAGAADTQYF
-	TRBV7-2	CASSLRREGYEQYF
-	TRBV19	CASSTTGGFGANVLTF
few	TRBV28	CASSFRGEAQAFF